The 4 T cell receptor beta chains presented below share a single source sample, sequenced in a study of cytomegalovirus exposure and HLA in healthy donors. PCR primers comprised 60 Vbeta and 13 Jbeta primers. This table comes from immunoSEQ multiplex PCR, and its TCRdb copy is limited to in-frame clones, with some not included. The sample lists roughly 62,000 clones, around 77% occurring once. The sequencing input was PBMCs. The receptors were sampled from a middle-aged woman in good health and CMV-seropositive.

The chain employs TRBV27 and TRBJ1-4, with D unclear. V was trimmed by 4 bases and J by 3 bases, leaving 12 bases between them. The CDR3 consists of 15 residues. CDR1 and CDR2 (germline): MNHEY, SMNVEV (reference sequence). The chain's CDR3 is CASSSYSLPNEKLFF. CDR3 nucleotides: TGTGCCAGCAGTTCGTACAGTCTCCCTAATGAAAAACTGTTTTTT. Full variable domain (outside the CDR3, taken from reference TRBV27 and TRBJ1-4): EAQVTQNPRYLITVTGKKLTVTCSQNMNHEYMSWYRQDPGLGLRQIYYSMNVEVTDKGDVPEGYKVSRKEKRNFPLILESPSPNQTSLYFCASSSYSLPNEKLFFGSGTQLSVL.

The chain joins TRBV7-2 to TRBJ2-7; 8 bases line up with TRBD1. Trimming took 3 bases from V and 0 from J; bases not matched to a gene: 7. Looked up from germline, CDR1 is SGHTA and CDR2 is FQGNSA. The CDR3 spans 16 residues. CDR3 nucleotide sequence: TGTGCCAGCAGCTTGGCCACCCAGGGGGCCTCCTACGAGCAGTACTTC. The encoded protein is CASSLATQGASYEQYF. Supplemented by reference TRBV7-2 and TRBJ2-7, the full variable domain reads GAGVSQSPSNKVTEKGKDVELRCDPISGHTALYWYRQSLGQGLEFLIYFQGNSAPDKSGLPSDRFSAERTGGSVSTLTIQRTQQEDSAVYLCASSLATQGASYEQYFGPGTRLTVT.

The V call is TRBV7-3, the J call TRBJ2-3, with D possibly matching TRBD2 (6 bases). The CDR3 consists of 17 residues. Germline-derived CDR1 and CDR2 are SGHTA and FQGTGA. Trimming pared 0 bases from V and 0 bases from J, leaving 13 bases between. CDR3 amino acids: CASSLTPAGSSTDTQYF. The CDR3 DNA sequence: TGTGCCAGCAGCTTAACCCCTGCGGGGTCTAGCACAGATACGCAGTATTTT.

The chain carries TRBV30 and TRBJ1-2; D gene unclear. Between the trimmed V and J ends, which lost 0 bases and 4 bases, there was a span of 9 bases. The CDR3 runs 13 residues. The germline V gene has CDR1 GTSNPN and CDR2 SVGIG (reference sequence). Here the CDR3 DNA reads TGTGCCTGGAGTGTAGGAGAGTTCTATGGCTACACCTTC. This gives the protein CAWSVGEFYGYTF.